The present T cell receptor beta chain was sequenced within a study of blood T cell repertoires in COVID-19. Across the study: Sites across the United States, Italy and Spain contributed samples from acute and convalescent COVID-19. T cells, B-cell-depleted T cells, or PBMCs supplied cDNA or gDNA.

This CDR3 spans 13 amino acids. Germline loops: CDR1 SGHTA, CDR2 FQGTGA. The junction had 6 bases not matched to a gene; V was cut back by 8 bases and J by 3 bases. Patients in Seattle were enrolled during active infection, then followed longitudinally. Original processing notes: How many nucleated cells were present was estimated from reference gene primer amplification. TCRdb keeps only in-frame clones here, not all; method: immunoSEQ multiplex PCR. V and J calls and clone size are given by that table; D and trimming were obtained from the DNA. The sample consists of roughly 200,000 clones, more than 80% of them appearing once.

The sequenced material came from peripheral blood. This chain connects TRBV7-3 to TRBJ1-1; 7 nucleotides agree with TRBD1. The receptor was derived from a woman in her thirties or forties with COVID-19, enrolled during active disease. In DNA form, the CDR3 reads TGTGCCAGCGCCCAGGGGGTCCACACTGAAGCTTTCTTT. Translated, it gives CASAQGVHTEAFF.